The 27 T cell receptor beta chains below were found in one sample sequenced in a study of blood T cell dynamics during melanoma immunotherapy. Time point meaning: week 3, after first cycle of checkpoint inhibitor. The assay was immunoSEQ multiplex PCR, and TCRdb's table has in-frame clones only and misses some. The repertoire holds thousands of clones, with roughly 95% as singletons. Source: effector memory CD8+ T cells from blood, taken from a patient treated with checkpoint blockade. Receptors were obtained from a human donor with melanoma.

The CDR3 DNA is TGTGCCAGCAGTTTTGGACCGGCGAGTCAGCCCCAGCATTTT. Protein sequence: CASSFGPASQPQHF. The rearrangement links TRBV27 to TRBJ1-5; D gene ambiguous. Germline assignment: CDR1 MNHEY and CDR2 SMNVEV (reference sequence). The CDR3 runs to 14 residues. Trimming took 3 bases from V and 6 from J, leaving 12 bases between them.

The chain links TRBV29-1 to TRBJ2-5; 14 bases line up with TRBD2. Germline V gene sequence: CDR1 SQVTM, CDR2 ANQGSEA. The CDR3 extends over 16 amino acids. V gave up 7 bases and J gave up 4 bases; unmatched junction bases: 11. The CDR3 DNA reads as TGCAGCGCCGGGACTAGCGGGAGAAGACGGCGAGAGACCCAGTACTTC. Its protein product is CSAGTSGRRRRETQYF.

This sequence joins TRBV4-1 and TRBJ2-5; a possible D gene is TRBD1 (5 bases). The J call may be faulty, since TRBJ2-7 better matches the DNA end. Germline-derived CDR1 and CDR2 are MGHRA and YSYEKL. The CDR3 totals 15 residues. The CDR3 is CASSQAAGIAYEQYF. The CDR3 bases are TGCGCCAGCAGCCAAGCGGCAGGGATCGCCTACGAGCAGTACTTC.

The rearrangement joins TRBV2 to TRBJ2-1; perhaps TRBD2 as D (6 bases). CDR1 SNHLY and CDR2 FYNNEI come from the germline V gene. CDR3 length: 15 amino acids. Trimming pared 11 bases from V and 0 bases from J, leaving 17 bases between. Written as DNA, the CDR3 is TGTGCCCTTGGGGGAGCGGGCTACTCCTACAATGAGCAGTTCTTC. Translation: CALGGAGYSYNEQFF.

The chain links TRBV30 to TRBJ2-7; 10 bases agree with TRBD1. Germline V gene lookup returns CDR1 GTSNPN and CDR2 SVGIG (reference sequence). The CDR3 extends over 14 amino acids. The J segment lost 4 bases and the V segment lost 6 bases, leaving 9 bases of the junction unmatched. The CDR3 loop is CACRYRDRGYEQYF. Here the CDR3 DNA reads TGTGCCTGTCGCTACCGGGACAGGGGTTACGAGCAGTACTTC.

This clone was observed once. V usage is TRBV28 and J usage is TRBJ1-2, with 7 nucleotides matching TRBD1. From germline, CDR1 is MDHEN and CDR2 SYDVKM. The CDR3 covers 15 residues. Trimming cost V 0 bases and J 2 bases; bases outside gene matches: 3. The CDR3 bases are TGTGCCAGCAGTTTATGGGCAGGGGGGAACTATGGCTACACCTTC. Amino acid sequence: CASSLWAGGNYGYTF.

The chain links TRBV6-5 to TRBJ1-5; D is unresolved. CDR3 length equals 15 residues. Per the germline V gene, CDR1 is MNHEY and CDR2 is SVGAGI. V gave up 3 bases and J gave up 5 bases, with 14 bases separating them. CDR3 coding DNA: TGTGCCAGCAGTTATGTTACCTTTGCCGATCAGCCCCAGCATTTT. Translating it yields CASSYVTFADQPQHF.

The V call is TRBV18, the J call TRBJ1-5; D possibly corresponds to TRBD1 (6 bases). CDR1 KGHSH and CDR2 LQKENI come from the germline V gene. CDR3 length equals 17 residues. With 3 bases removed from V and 0 bases from J, the gap between germline ends came to 15 bases. The CDR3 reads CASSPRGRAYSNQPQHF. The CDR3 DNA is TGTGCCAGCTCACCCAGGGGAAGAGCTTATAGCAATCAGCCCCAGCATTTT.

The chain links TRBV7-2 to TRBJ1-1; 8 bases map to TRBD1. Trimming took 6 bases from V and 3 from J; bases not matched to a gene: 12. CDR1 is SGHTA, CDR2 FQGNSA, per germline. The CDR3 length is 16 residues. The CDR3 protein is CASSSLPGQADTEAFF. CDR3 DNA: TGTGCCAGCAGTTCCCTACCGGGACAGGCTGACACTGAAGCTTTCTTT.

The V gene is TRBV27, the J gene TRBJ2-7; D may be TRBD1 (6 bases). This CDR3 contains 14 residues. Germline-derived CDR1 and CDR2 are MNHEY and SMNVEV (reference sequence). V lost 6 bases to trimming and J lost 5 bases, with 17 bases between them. CDR3 in amino acids: CASSRTGTGDEQYF. CDR3 DNA: TGTGCCAGCAGCCGAACAGGGACGGGTGACGAGCAGTACTTC.

The CDR3 coding sequence is TGTGCCAGCAGGCCGGGGGGCTCCTACGAGCAGTACTTC. This translates into CASRPGGSYEQYF. The V and J genes are TRBV6-5 and TRBJ2-7, with TRBD2 identical over 7 bases. This CDR3 is 13 amino acids long. After removal of 6 bases from V and 0 bases from J, the junction contained 2 bases not matched to a gene. CDR1 and CDR2 (germline): MNHEY, SVGAGI.

The J gene is TRBJ1-5, the V gene TRBV5-5, with D tentatively TRBD1 (6 bases). V was pared by 4 bases and J by 4 bases, with 18 bases between. This CDR3 is 16 amino acids long. Germline CDR1 is SGHKS and CDR2 is YYEKEE (reference sequence). The CDR3 reads CASSPSQGIRNQPQHF. Here the CDR3 DNA reads TGTGCCAGCAGCCCGTCACAGGGAATAAGGAATCAGCCCCAGCATTTT. The entire variable domain, with the rest obtained from reference TRBV5-5 and TRBJ1-5, is as follows: DAGVTQSPTHLIKTRGQQVTLRCSPISGHKSVSWYQQVLGQGPQFIFQYYEKEERGRGNFPDRFSARQFPNYSSELNVNALLLGDSALYLCASSPSQGIRNQPQHFGDGTRLSIL.

The CDR3 bases are TGTGCCAGTAGTAAGGGGGCGGGGCCCAGCACAGATACGCAGTATTTT. Encoded protein: CASSKGAGPSTDTQYF. The V and J genes are TRBV19 and TRBJ2-3; D might be TRBD1 (7 bases). Trimming left V 4 bases short and J 0 bases short, with 14 bases between. The CDR3 totals 16 residues. CDR1 is LNHDA, CDR2 SQIVND, per germline (reference sequence).

The chain couples TRBV14 to TRBJ2-1; D possibly corresponds to TRBD2 (6 bases). Germline CDR1 reads SGHDN; CDR2 reads FVKESK. The length of the CDR3 is 17 residues. The V gene lost 0 bases and the J gene lost 8 bases, with 20 bases spanning the gap. CDR3 sequence (DNA): TGTGCCAGCAGCCAAGACGTCGGCGCCCGCCGGGAGTATGAGCAGTTCTTC. Protein product: CASSQDVGARREYEQFF.

The V and J genes are TRBV29-1 and TRBJ2-1; D is possibly TRBD2 (6 bases). Germline assignment: CDR1 SQVTM and CDR2 ANQGSEA. The V and J ends lost 7 bases and 0 bases respectively, with 10 bases between them. There are 13 residues in the CDR3. The DNA of the CDR3 is TGCAGCGCCCGGGGGAGCTCCTACAATGAGCAGTTCTTC. It codes for CSARGSSYNEQFF.

This chain joins TRBV19 and TRBJ1-5; 9 bases fit TRBD1. The CDR3 length is 14 residues. J was trimmed by 3 bases and V by 9 bases; bases with no gene match: 6. CDR1 LNHDA and CDR2 SQIVND come from the germline V gene (reference sequence). CDR3 loop: CASLGTGYNQPQHF. The CDR3 nucleotides read TGTGCCAGCCTCGGGACAGGGTACAATCAGCCCCAGCATTTT.

CDR3 residues: CASSVGLNTGELFF. DNA for the CDR3: TGTGCCAGCAGCGTAGGCCTGAACACCGGGGAGCTGTTTTTT. V is TRBV9 and J is TRBJ2-2; D uncertain. The length of the CDR3 is 14 residues. Germline assignment: CDR1 SGDLS and CDR2 YYNGEE. V was shortened by 0 bases and J by 1 base, with 4 bases between the two germline ends.

The CDR3 DNA reads TGTGCCAGCAGCCAAGATTTGGGCAGGACGAATAATGGCTACACCTTC. Its translation is CASSQDLGRTNNGYTF. The gene calls are TRBV14 and TRBJ1-2; D uncertain. The CDR3 length is 16 residues. CDR1 SGHDN and CDR2 FVKESK come from the germline V gene. V dropped 0 bases and J dropped 6 bases, with 17 bases sitting between them.

In DNA, the CDR3 is TGTGCCAGCAGAGAGGGACCGAGCTCCTACAATGAGCAGTTCTTC. This gives the protein CASREGPSSYNEQFF. This sequence joins TRBV6-6 and TRBJ2-1, with D tentatively TRBD1 or TRBD2 (5 bases each). V was pared by 6 bases and J by 0 bases, with 12 bases between. The germline V gene encodes CDR1 MNHNY and CDR2 SVGAGI (reference sequence). CDR3 size: 15 residues.

The J gene is TRBJ2-5, the V gene TRBV5-1; D perhaps matches TRBD2 (6 bases). Germline lookup yields CDR1 SGHRS and CDR2 YFSETQ. Trimming shortened V by 3 bases and J by 4 bases, and 13 bases separated the two germline ends. CDR3 size: 14 residues. CDR3 in DNA: TGCGCCAGCAGCTCGGGGACTTTGTCAGAGACCCAGTACTTC. Its translation: CASSSGTLSETQYF.

This clone appeared once. The chain employs TRBV11-2 and TRBJ2-5; a possible D gene is TRBD2 (6 bases). Trimming took off 1 base at V and 4 bases at J, with 13 bases between the two ends. The CDR3 is 15 amino acids. Germline CDR1 and CDR2: SGHAT and FQNNGV. CDR3 amino acids: CASSLGGGNPETQYF. The CDR3 nucleotides read TGTGCCAGCAGCTTAGGGGGCGGGAATCCAGAGACCCAGTACTTC.

The chain uses TRBV10-1 and TRBJ2-1; D is tentatively TRBD1 or TRBD2 (5 bases each). This CDR3 region has 14 residues. V gave up 3 bases and J gave up 5 bases, with 11 bases separating them. The germline V gene encodes CDR1 WNHNN and CDR2 SYGVQD (reference sequence). DNA for the CDR3: TGCGCCAGCAGTGATTCGGGACCCAACAATGAGCAGTTCTTC. It specifies CASSDSGPNNEQFF.

Here the CDR3 reads CSVKGLAGPLETQYF. CDR3 nucleotide sequence: TGCAGCGTTAAAGGGCTAGCGGGCCCCTTAGAGACCCAGTACTTC. The V call is TRBV29-1, the J call TRBJ2-5; 8 bases are shared with TRBD2. Per the germline V gene, CDR1 is SQVTM and CDR2 is ANQGSEA. V dropped 5 bases and J dropped 4; count of bases not matched to a gene: 12. This CDR3 region has 15 residues.

The gene calls are TRBV19 and TRBJ2-7; 10 bases fit TRBD2. CDR3 length: 13 residues. The V gene end was trimmed by 5 bases and the J gene end by 4 bases; junction bases not matched to a gene: 2. Germline loops: CDR1 LNHDA, CDR2 SQIVND (reference sequence). CDR3 nucleotides: TGTGCCAGTAGTGCGGGACTAGCGTACGAGCAGTACTTC. Translating gives CASSAGLAYEQYF.

The chain joins TRBV4-3 to TRBJ2-5; 12 bases map to TRBD2. The closer fit of TRBJ2-7 to the DNA end suggests the J call may be wrong. This CDR3 has 15 amino acids. CDR1 and CDR2 from the germline V gene are LGHNA and YSLEER. The CDR3 spells CASSQELAGGYEQYF. The CDR3 DNA reads as TGCGCCAGCAGCCAGGAACTAGCGGGAGGCTACGAGCAGTACTTC.

The J gene is TRBJ2-6, the V gene TRBV4-1; D is uncertain. Germline V gives CDR1 MGHRA, CDR2 YSYEKL. The CDR3 has 16 amino acids. Trimming left V 0 bases short and J 1 base short, with 7 bases between. CDR3 sequence (DNA): TGCGCCAGCAGCCAAGAGCACCAGTCTGGGGCCAACGTCCTGACTTTC. Translation: CASSQEHQSGANVLTF.

Worth noting for this clone: The germline gene is not matched at one end of the junction; a read error may be the cause. V usage is TRBV2 and J usage is TRBJ1-2, with D maybe TRBD1 (6 bases). The CDR3 is made up of 10 amino acids. The germline CDR1 and CDR2 sequences are SNHLY and FYNNEI. CDR3 coding DNA: TGTGCCAGGACCAACAGGGCTTCCGGCTTC. Its translation: CARTNRASGF.